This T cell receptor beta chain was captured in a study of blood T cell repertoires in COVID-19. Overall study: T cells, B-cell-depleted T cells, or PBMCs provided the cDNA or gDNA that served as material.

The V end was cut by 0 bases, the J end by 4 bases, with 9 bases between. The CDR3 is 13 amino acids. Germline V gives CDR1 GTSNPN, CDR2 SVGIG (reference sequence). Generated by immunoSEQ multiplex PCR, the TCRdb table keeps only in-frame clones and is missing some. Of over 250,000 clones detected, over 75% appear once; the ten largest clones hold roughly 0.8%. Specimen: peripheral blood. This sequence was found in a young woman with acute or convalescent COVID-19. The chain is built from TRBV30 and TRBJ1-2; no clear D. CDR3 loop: CAWSVPTGYGYTF. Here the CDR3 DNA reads TGTGCCTGGAGTGTACCGACTGGCTATGGCTACACCTTC.